The T cell receptor beta chain described here comes from a study of response to subunit inactivated influenza vaccine. Points from the study as a whole: It was suggested by the authors that few new T cells are recruited by each seasonal influenza vaccination.

TCRdb reprocessed the RT-PCR reads with MiXCR, giving one entry per CDR3 protein. The profile shows about 480,000 distinct CDR3 sequences, about 25% of them singletons. Comments on this clonotype: As yet, its antigen is unknown.

The specimen was CD4+ T cells sorted from PBMCs, collected around 5 days after vaccination. This receptor was identified in a man between 50 and 59 years old who received an inactivated influenza vaccine.

This chain's CDR3 is CASSLSPGAYNEQFF. The CDR3, as DNA: TGCGCCAGCAGCTTGAGCCCTGGCGCTTACAATGAGCAGTTCTTC. The chain joins TRBV5-1 to TRBJ2-1; D not certain. The CDR3 is 15 residues long. Between the trimmed V and J ends, which lost 1 base and 4 bases, there was a span of 12 bases. CDR1 is SGHRS, CDR2 YFSETQ, per germline.